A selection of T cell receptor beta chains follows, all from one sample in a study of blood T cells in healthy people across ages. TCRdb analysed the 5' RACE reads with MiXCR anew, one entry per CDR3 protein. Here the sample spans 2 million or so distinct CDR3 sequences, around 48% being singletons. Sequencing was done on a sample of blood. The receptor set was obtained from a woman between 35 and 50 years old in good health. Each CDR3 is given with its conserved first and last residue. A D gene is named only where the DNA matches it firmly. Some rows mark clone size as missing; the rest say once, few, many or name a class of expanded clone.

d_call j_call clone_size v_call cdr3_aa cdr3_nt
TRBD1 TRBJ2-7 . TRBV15 CATSRLRQGAYEQYF TGTGCCACCAGCAGACTCCGACAGGGGGCCTACGAGCAGTACTTC
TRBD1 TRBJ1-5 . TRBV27 CASRPGGGYQPQHF TGTGCCAGCAGGCCAGGGGGGGGATATCAGCCCCAGCATTTT
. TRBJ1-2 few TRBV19 CASQRILQGDGYTF TGTGCCAGTCAACGTATCTTACAGGGTGATGGCTACACCTTC
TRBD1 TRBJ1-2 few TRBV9 CASSSPSGTGERVYGYTF TGTGCCAGCAGCTCCCCCTCCGGGACAGGGGAGAGGGTCTATGGCTACACCTTC
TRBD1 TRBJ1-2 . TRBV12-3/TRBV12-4 CASSSTGVFYGYTF TGTGCCAGCAGTTCGACAGGGGTCTTCTATGGCTACACCTTC
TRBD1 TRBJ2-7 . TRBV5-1 CASSLGTGEIYEQYF TGTGCCAGCAGCTTGGGGACAGGGGAAATCTACGAGCAGTACTTC
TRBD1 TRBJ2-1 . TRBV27 CASSVSTGDEQFF TGTGCCAGCAGTGTATCTACAGGGGATGAGCAGTTCTTC
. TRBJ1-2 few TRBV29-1 CSVVSRVIGYGYTF TGCAGCGTCGTTTCCAGGGTCATAGGCTATGGCTACACCTTC
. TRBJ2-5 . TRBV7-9 CASSLGPEPRETQYF TGTGCCAGCAGCTTAGGTCCAGAACCTAGGGAGACCCAGTACTTC
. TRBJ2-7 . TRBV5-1 CASSPRTEVYNEQYF TGCGCCAGCAGCCCCCGGACAGAGGTCTACAATGAGCAGTACTTC
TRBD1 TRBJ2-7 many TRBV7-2 CASSPGDRAYEQYF TGTGCCAGCAGCCCCGGGGACAGAGCCTACGAGCAGTACTTC
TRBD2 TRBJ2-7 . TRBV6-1 CASRETSGEPIRSSYEQYF TGTGCCAGCAGAGAAACTAGCGGGGAGCCTATTAGGAGCTCCTACGAGCAGTACTTC
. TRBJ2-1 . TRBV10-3 CAISEYINEQLF TGTGCCATCAGTGAATATATCAATGAGCAGCTCTTC
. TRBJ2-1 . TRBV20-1 CSALRLPGTTFF TGCAGTGCCCTCCGACTACCCGGGACGACGTTCTTC
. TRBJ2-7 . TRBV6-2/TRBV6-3 CASSYNVHEQYF TGTGCCAGCAGTTACAATGTACATGAGCAGTACTTC
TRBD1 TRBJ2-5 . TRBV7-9 CASSLEGQTLYQETQYF TGTGCCAGCAGCTTAGAGGGACAGACACTGTACCAAGAGACCCAGTACTTC
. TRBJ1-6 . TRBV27 CASSFDSLNNSPLHF TGTGCCAGCAGTTTCGACAGCTTGAACAATTCACCCCTCCACTTT
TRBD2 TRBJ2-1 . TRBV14 CASSQVGAGGTYNEQFF TGTGCCAGCAGCCAAGTAGGGGCGGGGGGGACCTACAATGAGCAGTTCTTC
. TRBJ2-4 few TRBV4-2 CASSQDLGQAGGNIQYF TGTGCCAGCAGCCAAGATTTGGGACAAGCCGGGGGAAACATTCAGTACTTC
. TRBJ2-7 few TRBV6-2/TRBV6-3 CASSYGFATSYEQYF TGTGCCAGCAGTTACGGGTTTGCTACCTCCTACGAGCAGTACTTC
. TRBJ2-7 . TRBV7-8 CASSLDSTLLDEQYF TGTGCCAGCAGCTTGGACAGCACCCTACTGGACGAGCAGTACTTC
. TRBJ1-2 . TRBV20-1 CSAGSDSYGYTF TGCAGTGCTGGCAGCGACAGCTATGGCTACACCTTC
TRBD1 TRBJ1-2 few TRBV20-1 CSAMDRAGYGYTF TGCAGTGCTATGGACAGGGCGGGCTATGGCTACACCTTC
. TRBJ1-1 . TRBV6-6 CASTNRGQTNTEAFF TGTGCCAGCACAAACCGGGGACAAACGAACACTGAAGCTTTCTTT
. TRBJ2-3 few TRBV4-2 CASSQLLEGNTQYF TGTGCCAGCAGCCAACTTCTCGAGGGGAATACGCAGTATTTT
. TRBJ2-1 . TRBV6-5 CASNFKGNTDQEQFF TGTGCCAGCAACTTCAAAGGGAATACTGACCAAGAGCAGTTCTTC
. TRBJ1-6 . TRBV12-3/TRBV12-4 CASSLAGELGNSPLHF TGTGCCAGCAGTTTGGCCGGGGAACTCGGAAATTCACCCCTCCACTTT
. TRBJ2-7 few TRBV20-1 CSARSGNEQYF TGCAGTGCTAGGTCAGGTAACGAGCAGTACTTC
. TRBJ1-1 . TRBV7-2 CASSFDPQRTEAFF TGTGCCAGCAGCTTCGACCCGCAGCGCACTGAAGCTTTCTTT